A single sample is the source of the 2 T cell receptor beta chains below, sequenced in a study of shared clonotypes between healthy human individuals (dated by TCRdb to the early 2020s). The library relied on the immunoSEQ multiplex PCR assay. The table comes from immuneACCESS by way of TCRdb, which keeps in-frame sequences with V and J called. Part of the clones is missing from these tables; in studies checked, under half for an unresolved V gene and the rest for unknown reasons. The sample table contains 500,000 to 650,000 clones; only one count was recorded for around 78% of them. More than 10% of the sample belongs to the ten largest clones. The specimen was PBMCs. The receptors come from a woman aged 40 to 55 in good health. Some clones in this sample may be carry-over from other donors' samples.

This clone was detected once. J is TRBJ2-4 and V is TRBV4-1; D perhaps matches TRBD1 (6 bases). Trimming removed 2 bases from V and 6 bases from J, with 17 bases in between. This CDR3 comprises 16 residues. Germline V gives CDR1 MGHRA, CDR2 YSYEKL. The CDR3 spells CASSQSLTGGGNIQYF. The CDR3 DNA is TGCGCCAGCAGCCAATCCTTGACAGGTGGAGGAAACATTCAGTACTTC.

The genes are TRBV18 and TRBJ1-2; weak D call: TRBD1 (5 bases). V gave up 3 bases and J gave up 3 bases, with 8 bases separating them. The CDR3 totals 13 residues. The germline V gene encodes CDR1 KGHSH and CDR2 LQKENI. CDR3 coding DNA: TGTGCCAGCTCACCGGACACGGACTATGGCTACACCTTC. Amino acid sequence: CASSPDTDYGYTF.